Listed here are 6 T cell receptor beta chains from one sample, sequenced in a study of CXCR3-negative and CXCR3-positive naive CD8 T cells. UMI-tagged TRB cDNA libraries were built via 5' RACE. TCRdb re-called the 5' RACE reads and shows each CDR3 protein once, DNA omitted. In all, the sample yields tens of thousands of distinct CDR3 sequences. Sequenced input: naive CXCR3- CD8+ T cells from blood. As to subset: CD45RO-CCR7+CD27+CD95- naive CD8+ T cells lacking CXCR3 (TNR3-). The origin of the receptors is a human donor in good health. Some clones in this sample may be carry-over from other donors' samples.

The chain has TRBV19 and TRBJ2-3. The CDR3 runs to 12 residues. CDR1 LNHDA and CDR2 SQIVND come from the germline V gene (reference sequence). CDR3 sequence reads: CASSIGTDTQYF.

The chain uses TRBV5-1 and TRBJ2-1; TCRdb designates TRBD1, a call that cannot be tested without DNA. CDR3 length: 15 amino acids. From germline, CDR1 is SGHRS and CDR2 YFSETQ. CDR3 region: CASSLAQGTYNEQFF. Supplemented by reference TRBV5-1 and TRBJ2-1, the full variable domain reads KAGVTQTPRYLIKTRGQQVTLSCSPISGHRSVSWYQQTPGQGLQFLFEYFSETQRNKGNFPGRFSGRQFSNSRSEMNVSTLELGDSALYLCASSLAQGTYNEQFFGPGTRLTVL.

This chain uses TRBV5-6 with TRBJ1-1. The CDR3 is made up of 13 amino acids. Germline values: CDR1 SGHDT, CDR2 YYEEEE. The CDR3 here is CASSFLEDTEAFF.

The gene calls are TRBV28 and TRBJ2-7; TCRdb names TRBD1, which stays unverified in the absence of DNA. Germline assignment: CDR1 MDHEN and CDR2 SYDVKM. This CDR3 contains 14 residues. The CDR3 reads CASSLKRTDYEQYF.

The chain employs TRBV7-9 and TRBJ2-1. This CDR3 region has 16 residues. Germline assignment: CDR1 SEHNR and CDR2 FQNEAQ (reference sequence). The chain's CDR3 is CASSLGGSSSYNEQFF.

The genes are TRBV10-3 and TRBJ1-6; no DNA is available, so the TRBD1 call from TCRdb remains unchecked. The CDR3 contains 13 residues. CDR1 is ENHRY and CDR2 is SYGVKD in the germline V gene. CDR3 sequence: CAISSGQMSPLHF.